This TCR beta chain was profiled in a study of CD8+ T cells in alopecia areata. RNA, once extracted, was reverse transcribed into cDNA for use as the sequencing template. Method: immunoSEQ multiplex PCR; TCRdb's copy keeps in-frame clones and lacks some. This repertoire holds around 100,000 clones, and none appear only once. Study-level results: Scalp sequencing captures resident alphabeta T cells of normal skin too. Researchers report lesional scalp, most notably alopecia totalis/universalis, outstripped normal scalp in clonality.

Concerning this clone itself: Its antigen is still unknown. The protein recorded in TCRdb does not match the translated DNA at residue 11; the protein presented here comes from translating the DNA. The gene symbols are mouse symbols. The missing CDR3 end, 3 residues past where the read stops, is filled in from the germline J gene.

The CDR3 has 14 amino acids. The germline gives CDR1 FNHDT, CDR2 SITEND (reference sequence). Deletions cut 4 bases from V and 7 bases from J, with 12 bases between. This receptor was obtained from a C3H/HeJ mouse with alopecia areata. This mouse strain has H2-k as its MHC haplotype. This sequence joins TRBV19 and TRBJ1-6; D possibly corresponds to TRBD1 (5 bases). TRBJ1-6 is classed as an ORF, of uncertain function. The sequencing input was lesional skin. The sequenced part of the CDR3 DNA is TGTGCCAGCAGTGGGGGGGAGGGGAATTCGCCC. Its protein product is CASSGGEGNSP. The entire CDR3 protein reads CASSGGEGNSPLYF.